The source of this T cell receptor (beta chain) is a study of blood T cell repertoires in COVID-19. In the source study's methods: Nucleated cell counts were estimated from reference gene primer amplification. Using immunoSEQ multiplex PCR, the repertoire was profiled, and TCRdb retains in-frame clones only, with some absent. The DNA gave D and trimming, while V, J and clone size come from that table. The sample consists of 200,000 to 250,000 clones, around four fifths of them appearing once. This CDR3 has 14 amino acids. Germline values: CDR1 MDHEN, CDR2 SYDVKM. Unmatched junction bases numbered 7, after V lost 5 bases and J lost 9 bases.

The TCR originated in a woman in her thirties or forties who had been exposed to COVID-19. Sequenced input: PBMCs or T cells enriched from blood (not recorded which). The chain carries TRBV28 and TRBJ1-6; the match to TRBD1 covers 7 bases. CDR3 sequence: CASSPGQKSSPLHF. The CDR3 nucleotides are TGTGCCAGCAGTCCGGGACAGAAATCTTCACCCCTCCACTTT. The full variable domain, its missing parts supplied by reference TRBV28 and TRBJ1-6, is DVKVTQSSRYLVKRTGEKVFLECVQDMDHENMFWYRQDPGLGLRLIYFSYDVKMKEKGDIPEGYSVSREKKERFSLILESASTNQTSMYLCASSPGQKSSPLHFGNGTRLTVT.